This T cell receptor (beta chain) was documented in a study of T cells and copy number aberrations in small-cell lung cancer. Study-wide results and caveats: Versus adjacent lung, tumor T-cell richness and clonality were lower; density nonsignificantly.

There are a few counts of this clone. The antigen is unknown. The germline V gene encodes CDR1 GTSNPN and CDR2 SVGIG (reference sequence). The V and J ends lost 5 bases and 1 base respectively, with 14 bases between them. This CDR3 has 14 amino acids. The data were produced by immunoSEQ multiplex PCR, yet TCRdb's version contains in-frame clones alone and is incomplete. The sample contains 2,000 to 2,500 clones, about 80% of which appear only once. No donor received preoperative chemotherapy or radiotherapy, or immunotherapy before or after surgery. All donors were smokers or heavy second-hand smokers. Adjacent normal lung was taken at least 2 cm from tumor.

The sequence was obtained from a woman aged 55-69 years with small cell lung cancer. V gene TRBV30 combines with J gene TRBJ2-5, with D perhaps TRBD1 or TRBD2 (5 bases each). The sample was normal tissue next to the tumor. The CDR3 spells CAWRGRPAQETQYF. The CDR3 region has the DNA TGTGCCTGGCGGGGCAGGCCGGCCCAAGAGACCCAGTACTTC. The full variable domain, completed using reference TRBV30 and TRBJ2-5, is SQTIHQWPATLVQPVGSPLSLECTVEGTSNPNLYWYRQAAGRGLQLLFYSVGIGQISSEVPQNLSASRPQDRQFILSSKKLLLSDSGFYLCAWRGRPAQETQYFGPGTRLLVL.